A selection of T cell receptor beta chains follows, all from one sample in a study of T cell responses to AZD1222 COVID-19 vaccine. Generated by immunoSEQ multiplex PCR, the TCRdb table keeps only in-frame clones and is missing some. The profile shows over 130,000 clones, roughly nine tenths of them singletons. The sample in question was peripheral blood, obtained 28 days after the second dose of the MenACWY control vaccine. The receptors were sampled from an adult who received the MenACWY meningococcal vaccine as a control. CDR3s include the opening cysteine and the closing phenylalanine or tryptophan. The D gene is left open where the match is weak. Clone size, where shown, is once, few, many, or a class for clones that have expanded.

d_gene,abundance,j_gene,v_gene,CDR3aa,CDR3nt
-,-,TRBJ1-4,TRBV5-5,CASSRGGEKLFF,TGTGCCAGCAGCCGGGGGGGAGAAAAACTGTTTTTT
TRBD1,-,TRBJ2-2,TRBV28,CASTVGGQASTGELFF,TGTGCCAGCACCGTAGGTGGACAGGCCTCCACCGGGGAGCTGTTTTTT
-,-,TRBJ1-5,TRBV18,CASSQDGVGNQPQHF,TGTGCCAGCTCACAGGACGGGGTGGGTAATCAGCCCCAGCATTTT
-,-,TRBJ2-2,TRBV28,CASSFWRGNTGELFF,TGTGCCAGCAGTTTTTGGCGGGGGAACACCGGGGAGCTGTTTTTT
TRBD1,once,TRBJ1-2,TRBV5-6,CASSFLTGRLDYGYTF,TGTGCCAGCAGCTTCCTGACAGGGCGGTTGGACTATGGCTACACCTTC
-,many,TRBJ1-3,TRBV4-3,CASSQSGSSGNTIYF,TGCGCCAGCAGCCAAAGTGGCAGTTCTGGAAACACCATATATTTT
TRBD2,-,TRBJ2-7,TRBV9,CASSVGGRGDSYEQYF,TGTGCCAGCAGCGTAGGAGGTCGGGGGGACTCCTACGAGCAGTACTTC
TRBD2,-,TRBJ2-5,TRBV3-1/TRBV3-2,CASSLLAGQETQYF,TGTGCCAGCAGCCTACTAGCGGGTCAAGAGACCCAGTACTTC
-,-,TRBJ2-3,TRBV9,CASSVLGDTQYF,TGTGCCAGCAGCGTTTTGGGAGATACGCAGTATTTT
TRBD2,-,TRBJ2-1,TRBV19,CASSIRGVSGEQFF,TGTGCCAGTAGTATTCGGGGGGTTTCGGGTGAGCAGTTCTTC
-,-,TRBJ1-1,TRBV5-1,CASSQGATEAFF,TGCGCCAGTTCCCAGGGAGCTACTGAAGCTTTCTTT
-,-,TRBJ2-4,TRBV29-1,CSVEVSTVQYF,TGCAGCGTTGAAGTCTCTACGGTTCAGTACTTC
-,-,TRBJ1-5,TRBV12-3/TRBV12-4,CASSFKGHQPQHF,TGTGCCAGCAGTTTTAAGGGTCATCAGCCCCAGCATTTT
-,-,TRBJ2-5,TRBV11-1,CASSHRVEVETQYF,TGTGCCAGCAGCCACAGGGTCGAGGTCGAGACCCAGTACTTC
TRBD1,-,TRBJ2-1,TRBV9,CASSVVGSGTGYNEQFF,TGTGCCAGCAGCGTAGTCGGTTCCGGGACAGGTTACAATGAGCAGTTCTTC
-,-,TRBJ2-7,TRBV5-4,CAGGQAPSYEQYF,TGTGCGGGGGGGCAGGCACCCTCCTACGAGCAGTACTTC
-,-,TRBJ1-5,TRBV27,CASRSTGNQPQHF,TGTGCCAGCAGGTCGACAGGAAATCAGCCCCAGCATTTT
TRBD1,-,TRBJ1-2,TRBV19,CASSMNRDSQLYTF,TGTGCCAGTAGTATGAACCGGGACAGCCAACTCTACACCTTC
TRBD2,-,TRBJ2-7,TRBV5-6,CASSPGHLSGGRYEQYF,TGTGCCAGCAGCCCCGGTCACCTTAGCGGGGGCCGGTACGAGCAGTACTTC
-,-,TRBJ1-3,TRBV5-6,CASSLSPSPGNTIYF,TGTGCCAGCAGCTTGAGCCCCTCACCTGGAAACACCATATATTTT
-,-,TRBJ2-7,TRBV5-1,CASSLALVSYEQYF,TGCGCCAGCAGCTTGGCTTTAGTTTCCTACGAGCAGTACTTC